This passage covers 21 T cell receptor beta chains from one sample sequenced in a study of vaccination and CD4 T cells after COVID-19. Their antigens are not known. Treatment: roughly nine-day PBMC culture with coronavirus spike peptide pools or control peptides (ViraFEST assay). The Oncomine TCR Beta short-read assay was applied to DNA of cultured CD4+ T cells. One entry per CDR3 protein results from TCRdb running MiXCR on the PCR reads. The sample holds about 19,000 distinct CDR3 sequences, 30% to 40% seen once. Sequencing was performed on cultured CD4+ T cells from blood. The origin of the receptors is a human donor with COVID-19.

CDR3 bases: TGTGCCAGCAGCTACTCTTGGGGGGCTACCGGGGAGCTGTTTTTT. Amino acids: CASSYSWGATGELFF. This chain joins TRBV7-2 and TRBJ2-2; either TRBD1 or TRBD2 may supply D (6 bases each). The CDR3 consists of 15 residues. CDR1 is SGHTA and CDR2 is FQGNSA in the germline V gene. Trimming pared 4 bases from V and 5 bases from J, leaving 14 bases between.

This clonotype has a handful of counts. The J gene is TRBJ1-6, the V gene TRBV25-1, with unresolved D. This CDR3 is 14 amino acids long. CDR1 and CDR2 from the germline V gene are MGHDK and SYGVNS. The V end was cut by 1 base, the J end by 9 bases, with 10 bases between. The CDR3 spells CASSESVRLSPLHF. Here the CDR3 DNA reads TGTGCCAGCAGTGAATCTGTCCGTCTTTCACCCCTCCACTTT.

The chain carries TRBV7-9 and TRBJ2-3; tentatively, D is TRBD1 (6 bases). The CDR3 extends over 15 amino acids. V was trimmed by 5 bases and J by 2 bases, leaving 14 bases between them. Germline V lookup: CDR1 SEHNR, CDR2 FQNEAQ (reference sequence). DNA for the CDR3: TGTGCCAGCAGCCCAGGGGTCCGGGCCACAGATACGCAGTATTTT. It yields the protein CASSPGVRATDTQYF.

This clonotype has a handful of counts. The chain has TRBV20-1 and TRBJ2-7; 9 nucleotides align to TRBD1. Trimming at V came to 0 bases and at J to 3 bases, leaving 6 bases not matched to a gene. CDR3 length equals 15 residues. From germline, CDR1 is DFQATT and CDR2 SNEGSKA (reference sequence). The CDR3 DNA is TGCAGTGCTAGAGATCTACGGACAGGGGACTACGAGCAGTACTTC. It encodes CSARDLRTGDYEQYF.

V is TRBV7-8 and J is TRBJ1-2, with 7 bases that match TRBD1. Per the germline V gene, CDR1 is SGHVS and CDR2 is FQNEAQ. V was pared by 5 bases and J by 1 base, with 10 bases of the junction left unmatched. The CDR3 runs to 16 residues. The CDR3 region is CASSLQGQPGNYGYTF. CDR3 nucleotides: TGTGCCAGCAGCCTACAGGGGCAGCCGGGTAACTATGGCTACACCTTC.

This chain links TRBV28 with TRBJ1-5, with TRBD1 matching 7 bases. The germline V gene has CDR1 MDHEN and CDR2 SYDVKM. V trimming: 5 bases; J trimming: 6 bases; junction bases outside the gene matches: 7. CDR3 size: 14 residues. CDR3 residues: CASSIRGNGQPQHF. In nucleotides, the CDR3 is TGTGCCAGCAGTATCAGGGGGAACGGTCAGCCCCAGCATTTT.

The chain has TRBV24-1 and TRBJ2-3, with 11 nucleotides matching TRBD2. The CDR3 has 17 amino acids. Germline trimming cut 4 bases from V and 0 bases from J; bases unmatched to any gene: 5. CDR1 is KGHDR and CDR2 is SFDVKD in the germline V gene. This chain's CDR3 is CATSDPSGGTSTDTQYF. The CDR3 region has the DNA TGTGCCACCAGTGACCCTAGCGGGGGGACTAGCACAGATACGCAGTATTTT.

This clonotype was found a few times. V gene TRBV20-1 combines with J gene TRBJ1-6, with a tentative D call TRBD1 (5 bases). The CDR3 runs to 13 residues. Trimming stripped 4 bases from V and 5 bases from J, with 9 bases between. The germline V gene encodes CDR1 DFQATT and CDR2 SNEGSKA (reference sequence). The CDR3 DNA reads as TGCAGTGCTAAAGGGGTCAATAATTCACCCCTCCACTTT. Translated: CSAKGVNNSPLHF.

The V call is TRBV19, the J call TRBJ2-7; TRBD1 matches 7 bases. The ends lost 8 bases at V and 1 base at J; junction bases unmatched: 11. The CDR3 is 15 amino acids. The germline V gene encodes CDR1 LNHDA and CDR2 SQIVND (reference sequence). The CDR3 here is CASLQGSSGSYEQYF. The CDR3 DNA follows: TGTGCCAGTTTACAGGGGTCTTCAGGGTCCTACGAGCAGTACTTC.

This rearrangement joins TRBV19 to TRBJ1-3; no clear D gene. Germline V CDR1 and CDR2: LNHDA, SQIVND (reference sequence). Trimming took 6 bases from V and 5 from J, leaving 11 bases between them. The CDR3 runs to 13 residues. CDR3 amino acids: CASSNGRRNTIYF. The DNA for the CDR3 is TGTGCCAGTAGCAACGGACGGAGAAACACCATATATTTT. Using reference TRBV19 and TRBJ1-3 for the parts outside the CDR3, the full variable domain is DGGITQSPKYLFRKEGQNVTLSCEQNLNHDAMYWYRQDPGQGLRLIYYSQIVNDFQKGDIAEGYSVSREKKESFPLTVTSAQKNPTAFYLCASSNGRRNTIYFGEGSWLTVV.

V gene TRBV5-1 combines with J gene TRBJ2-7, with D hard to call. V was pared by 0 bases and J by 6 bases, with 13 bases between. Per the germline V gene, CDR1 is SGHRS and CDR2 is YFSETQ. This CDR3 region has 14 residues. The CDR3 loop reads CASSLVVNSGEQYF. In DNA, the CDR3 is TGCGCCAGCAGCTTGGTGGTCAACTCGGGCGAGCAGTACTTC. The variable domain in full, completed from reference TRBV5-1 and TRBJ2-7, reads KAGVTQTPRYLIKTRGQQVTLSCSPISGHRSVSWYQQTPGQGLQFLFEYFSETQRNKGNFPGRFSGRQFSNSRSEMNVSTLELGDSALYLCASSLVVNSGEQYFGPGTRLTVT.

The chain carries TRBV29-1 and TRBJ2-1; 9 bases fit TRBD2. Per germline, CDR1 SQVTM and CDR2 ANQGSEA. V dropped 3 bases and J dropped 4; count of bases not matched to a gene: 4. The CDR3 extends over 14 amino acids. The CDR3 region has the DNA TGCAGCGTTGACCTAGCGGGGATATACAATGAGCAGTTCTTC. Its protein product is CSVDLAGIYNEQFF.

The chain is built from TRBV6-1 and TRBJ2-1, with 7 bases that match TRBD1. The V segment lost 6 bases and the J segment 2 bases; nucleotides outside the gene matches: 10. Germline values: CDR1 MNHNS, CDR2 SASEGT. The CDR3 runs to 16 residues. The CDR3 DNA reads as TGTGCCAGCAGACCTATTATAGGGACAGCCTACAATGAGCAGTTCTTC. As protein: CASRPIIGTAYNEQFF.

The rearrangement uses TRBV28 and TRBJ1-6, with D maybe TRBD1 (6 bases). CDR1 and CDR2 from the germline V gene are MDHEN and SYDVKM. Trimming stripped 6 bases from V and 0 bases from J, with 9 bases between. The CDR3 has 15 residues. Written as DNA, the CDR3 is TGTGCCAGCAGGAGACAGGACTCCTATAATTCACCCCTCCACTTT. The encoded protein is CASRRQDSYNSPLHF.

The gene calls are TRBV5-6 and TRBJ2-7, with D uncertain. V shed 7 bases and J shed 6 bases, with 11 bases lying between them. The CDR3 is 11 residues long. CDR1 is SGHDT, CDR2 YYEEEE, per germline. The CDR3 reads CASQGVSEQYF. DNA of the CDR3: TGTGCCAGCCAAGGAGTCTCCGAGCAGTACTTC.

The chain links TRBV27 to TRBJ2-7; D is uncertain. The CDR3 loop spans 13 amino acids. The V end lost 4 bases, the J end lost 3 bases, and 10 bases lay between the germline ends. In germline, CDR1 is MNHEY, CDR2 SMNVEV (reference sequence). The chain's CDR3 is CASSSSRNYEQYF. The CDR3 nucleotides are TGTGCCAGCAGTTCTTCCAGAAACTACGAGCAGTACTTC.

The CDR3 coding sequence is TGTGCCAGCAGTTTCCGAAAAGACTCCTACGAGCAGTACTTC. Protein sequence: CASSFRKDSYEQYF. V gene TRBV12-3 or TRBV12-4 combines with J gene TRBJ2-7; D is undetermined. The V end lost 3 bases, the J end lost 0 bases, and 9 bases lay between the germline ends. The length of the CDR3 is 14 residues.

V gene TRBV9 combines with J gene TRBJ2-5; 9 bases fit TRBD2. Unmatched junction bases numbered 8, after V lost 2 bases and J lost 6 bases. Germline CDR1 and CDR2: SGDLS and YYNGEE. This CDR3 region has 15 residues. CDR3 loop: CASSVRSGGSQTQYF. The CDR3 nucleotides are TGTGCCAGCAGCGTGAGGAGCGGGGGGTCGCAGACCCAGTACTTC.

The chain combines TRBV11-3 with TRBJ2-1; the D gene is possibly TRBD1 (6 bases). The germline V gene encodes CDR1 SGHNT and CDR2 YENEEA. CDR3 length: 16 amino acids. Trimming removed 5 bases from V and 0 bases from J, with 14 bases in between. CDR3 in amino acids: CASSPVGGLSYNEQFF. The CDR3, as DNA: TGTGCCAGCAGCCCTGTTGGGGGCCTCTCCTACAATGAGCAGTTCTTC.

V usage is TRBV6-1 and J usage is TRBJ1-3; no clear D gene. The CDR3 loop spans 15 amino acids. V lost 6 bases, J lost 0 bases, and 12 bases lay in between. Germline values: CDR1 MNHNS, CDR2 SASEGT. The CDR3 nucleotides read TGTGCCAGCAGCGGAGGGTTGAGCTCTGGAAACACCATATATTTT. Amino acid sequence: CASSGGLSSGNTIYF.

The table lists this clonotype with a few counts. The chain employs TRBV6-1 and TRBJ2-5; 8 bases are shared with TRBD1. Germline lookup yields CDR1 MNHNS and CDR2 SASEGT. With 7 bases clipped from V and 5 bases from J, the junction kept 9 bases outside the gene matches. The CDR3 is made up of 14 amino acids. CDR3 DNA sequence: TGTGCCAGCACTACAGGGGGTATCGGGGAGACCCAGTACTTC. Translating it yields CASTTGGIGETQYF.